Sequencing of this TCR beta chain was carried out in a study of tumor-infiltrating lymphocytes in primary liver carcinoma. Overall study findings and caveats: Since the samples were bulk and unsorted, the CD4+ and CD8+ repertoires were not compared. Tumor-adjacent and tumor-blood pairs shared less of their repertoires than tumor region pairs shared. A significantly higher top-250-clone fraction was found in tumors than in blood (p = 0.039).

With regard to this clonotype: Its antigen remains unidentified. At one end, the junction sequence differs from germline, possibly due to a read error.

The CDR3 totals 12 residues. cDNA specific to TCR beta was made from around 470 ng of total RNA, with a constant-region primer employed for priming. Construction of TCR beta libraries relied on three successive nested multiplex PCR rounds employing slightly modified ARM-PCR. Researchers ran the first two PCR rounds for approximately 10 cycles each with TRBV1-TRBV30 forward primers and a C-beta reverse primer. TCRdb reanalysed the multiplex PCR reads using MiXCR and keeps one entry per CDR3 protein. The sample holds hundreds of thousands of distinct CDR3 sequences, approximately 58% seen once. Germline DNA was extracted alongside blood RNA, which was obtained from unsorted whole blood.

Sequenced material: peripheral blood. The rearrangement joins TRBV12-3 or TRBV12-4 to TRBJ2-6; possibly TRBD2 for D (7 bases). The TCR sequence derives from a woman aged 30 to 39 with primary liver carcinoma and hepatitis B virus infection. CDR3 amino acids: CASKAGANILTF. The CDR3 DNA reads TGTGCCAGCAAGGCGGGGGCCAACATCCTGACTTTC.